This paragraph reports one T cell receptor (beta chain). Its antigen is not identified. This record belongs to a study of vaccination and CD4 T cells after COVID-19. The trim removed 0 bases at V and 0 bases at J, leaving 8 bases unmatched. The CDR3 has 17 amino acids. Looked up from germline, CDR1 is SGHRS and CDR2 is YFSETQ. Specified treatment: roughly 10-day PBMC culture with coronavirus spike peptide pools or control peptides (ViraFEST assay). With the Oncomine TCR Beta short-read assay, DNA from cultured CD4+ T cells was sequenced. Via MiXCR, TCRdb re-called the PCR reads, giving one row per CDR3 protein. This sample yields thousands of distinct CDR3 sequences, of which 50% to 75% are seen a single time; 32% belongs to the top ten.

The sample consisted of CD4+ T cells from blood, cultured in vitro. The genes are TRBV5-1 and TRBJ2-5, with TRBD2 matching 7 bases. The clonotype was recovered from a human donor who had recovered from COVID-19. The CDR3 loop is CASSLVSAGVHQETQYF. CDR3 nucleotide sequence: TGCGCCAGCAGCTTGGTTTCTGCGGGGGTTCACCAAGAGACCCAGTACTTC.